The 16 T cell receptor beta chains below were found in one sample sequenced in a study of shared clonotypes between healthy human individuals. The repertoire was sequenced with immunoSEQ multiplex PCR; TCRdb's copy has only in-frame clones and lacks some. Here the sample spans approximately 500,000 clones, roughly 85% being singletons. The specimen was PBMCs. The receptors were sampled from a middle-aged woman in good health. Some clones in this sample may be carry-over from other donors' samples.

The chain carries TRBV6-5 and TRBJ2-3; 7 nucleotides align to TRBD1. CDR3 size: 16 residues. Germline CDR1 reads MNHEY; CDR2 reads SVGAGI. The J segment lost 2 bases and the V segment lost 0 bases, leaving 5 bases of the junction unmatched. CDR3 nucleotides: TGTGCCAGCAGTTACTCAACAGGGGCGGCCACAGATACGCAGTATTTT. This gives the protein CASSYSTGAATDTQYF.

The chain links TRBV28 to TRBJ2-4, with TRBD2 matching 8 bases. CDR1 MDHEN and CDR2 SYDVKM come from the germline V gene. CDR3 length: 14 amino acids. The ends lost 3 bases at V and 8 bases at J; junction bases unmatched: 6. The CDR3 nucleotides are TGTGCCAGCAGTTTGTGGACTAGCTCGCACATTCAGTACTTC. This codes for CASSLWTSSHIQYF.

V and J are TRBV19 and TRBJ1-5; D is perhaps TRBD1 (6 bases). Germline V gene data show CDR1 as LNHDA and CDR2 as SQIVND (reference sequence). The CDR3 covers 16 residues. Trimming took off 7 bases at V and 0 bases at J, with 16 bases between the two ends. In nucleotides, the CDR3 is TGTGCCAGTACTCCAGACAGGCCCCATAGCAATCAGCCCCAGCATTTT. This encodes CASTPDRPHSNQPQHF.

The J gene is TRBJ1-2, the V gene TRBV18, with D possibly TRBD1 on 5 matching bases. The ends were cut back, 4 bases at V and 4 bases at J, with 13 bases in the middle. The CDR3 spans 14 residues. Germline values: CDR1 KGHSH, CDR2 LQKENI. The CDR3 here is CASSQDTTPYGYTF. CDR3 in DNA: TGTGCCAGCTCACAGGACACCACCCCCTATGGCTACACCTTC.

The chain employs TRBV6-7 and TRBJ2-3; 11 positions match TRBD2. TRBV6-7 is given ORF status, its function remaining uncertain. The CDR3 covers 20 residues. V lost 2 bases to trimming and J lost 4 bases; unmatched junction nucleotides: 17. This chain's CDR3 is CASSYGGVVLAGVSADTQYF. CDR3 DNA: TGTGCCAGCAGTTACGGGGGGGTGGTACTAGCGGGAGTATCGGCAGATACGCAGTATTTT.

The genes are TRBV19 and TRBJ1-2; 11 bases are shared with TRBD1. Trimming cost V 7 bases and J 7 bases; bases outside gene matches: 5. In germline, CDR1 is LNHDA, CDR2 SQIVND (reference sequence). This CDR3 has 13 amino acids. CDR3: CASTGQGARGYTF. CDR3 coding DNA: TGTGCCAGTACCGGACAGGGGGCGCGTGGCTACACCTTC. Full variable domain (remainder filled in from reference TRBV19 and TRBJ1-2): DGGITQSPKYLFRKEGQNVTLSCEQNLNHDAMYWYRQDPGQGLRLIYYSQIVNDFQKGDIAEGYSVSREKKESFPLTVTSAQKNPTAFYLCASTGQGARGYTFGSGTRLTVV.

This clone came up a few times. The CDR3 DNA reads TGTGCCAGCAGCCCCTCGGGGGGTCTACACTACAATGAGCAGTTCTTC. It encodes CASSPSGGLHYNEQFF. This chain links TRBV11-1 with TRBJ2-1; 7 bases map to TRBD2. The CDR3 runs 16 residues. The germline V gene encodes CDR1 SGHAT and CDR2 FQDESV (reference sequence). With 5 bases clipped from V and 3 bases from J, the junction kept 10 bases outside the gene matches. The full variable domain, rest sourced from reference TRBV11-1 and TRBJ2-1, is EAEVAQSPRYKITEKSQAVAFWCDPISGHATLYWYRQILGQGPELLVQFQDESVVDDSQLPKDRFSAERLKGVDSTLKIQPAELGDSAMYLCASSPSGGLHYNEQFFGPGTRLTVL.

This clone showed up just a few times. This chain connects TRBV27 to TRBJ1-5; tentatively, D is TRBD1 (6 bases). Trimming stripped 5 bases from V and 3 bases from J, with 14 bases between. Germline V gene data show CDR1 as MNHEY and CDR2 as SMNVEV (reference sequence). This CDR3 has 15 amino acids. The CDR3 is CASSPYRDNNQPQHF. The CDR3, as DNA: TGTGCCAGCAGTCCCTATAGGGACAACAATCAGCCCCAGCATTTT.

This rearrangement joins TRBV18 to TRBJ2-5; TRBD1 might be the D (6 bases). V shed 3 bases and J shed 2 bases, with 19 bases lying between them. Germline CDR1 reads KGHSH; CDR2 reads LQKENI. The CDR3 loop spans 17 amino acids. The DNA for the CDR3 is TGTGCCAGCTCACCTTCTCCCGGACAGATTAAACAAGAGACCCAGTACTTC. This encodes CASSPSPGQIKQETQYF.

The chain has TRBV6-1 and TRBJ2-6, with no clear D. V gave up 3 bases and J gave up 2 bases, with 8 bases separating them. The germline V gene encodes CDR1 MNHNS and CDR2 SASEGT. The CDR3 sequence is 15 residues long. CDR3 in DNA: TGTGCCAGCAGTGACATGCGGCCTGGGGCCAACGTCCTGACTTTC. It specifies CASSDMRPGANVLTF.

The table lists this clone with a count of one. In nucleotides, the CDR3 is TGTGCCTCCGGCCGTACAGCGGACACCGGGGAGCTGTTTTTT. Amino acid sequence: CASGRTADTGELFF. This chain uses TRBV30 with TRBJ2-2; tentative D call: TRBD2 (5 bases). The V and J ends lost 7 bases and 3 bases respectively, with 15 bases between them. Germline V gene sequence: CDR1 GTSNPN, CDR2 SVGIG (reference sequence). The CDR3 contains 14 residues.

CDR3 in amino acids: CASSGPTGNIRSYEQYF. Written as DNA, the CDR3 is TGCGCCAGCAGTGGCCCGACAGGGAACATCCGCTCCTACGAGCAGTACTTC. The genes are TRBV23-1 and TRBJ2-7, with 7 bases lining up with TRBD1. TRBV23-1 is an ORF, with its function uncertain. Trimming cost V 5 bases and J 0 bases; bases outside gene matches: 13. The CDR3 has 17 amino acids.

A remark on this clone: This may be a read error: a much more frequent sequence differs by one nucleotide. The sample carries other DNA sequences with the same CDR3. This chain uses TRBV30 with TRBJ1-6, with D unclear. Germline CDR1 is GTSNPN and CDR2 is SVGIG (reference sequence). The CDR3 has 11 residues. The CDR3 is CAWSRDSPLHF. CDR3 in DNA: TGCGCCTGGAGTAGGGATTCACCCCTCCACTTT.

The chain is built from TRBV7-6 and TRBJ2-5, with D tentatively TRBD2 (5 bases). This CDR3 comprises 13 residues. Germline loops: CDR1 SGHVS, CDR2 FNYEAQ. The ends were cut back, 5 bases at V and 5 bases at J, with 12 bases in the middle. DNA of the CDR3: TGTGCCAGCAGCAGGGAGCGCGGCGAGACCCAGTACTTC. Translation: CASSRERGETQYF.

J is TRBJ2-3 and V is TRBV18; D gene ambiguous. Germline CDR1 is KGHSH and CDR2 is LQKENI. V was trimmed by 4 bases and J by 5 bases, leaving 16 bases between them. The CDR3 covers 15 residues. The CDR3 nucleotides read TGTGCCAGCTCACAGGGCATAGGGCGTGGAGATACGCAGTATTTT. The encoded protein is CASSQGIGRGDTQYF.

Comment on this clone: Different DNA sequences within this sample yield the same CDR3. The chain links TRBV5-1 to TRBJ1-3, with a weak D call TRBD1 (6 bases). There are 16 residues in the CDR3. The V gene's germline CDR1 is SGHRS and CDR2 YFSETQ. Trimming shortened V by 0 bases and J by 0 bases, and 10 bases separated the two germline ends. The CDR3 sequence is CASSLGQGSSGNTIYF. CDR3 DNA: TGCGCCAGCAGCTTGGGGCAGGGGAGCTCTGGAAACACCATATATTTT.